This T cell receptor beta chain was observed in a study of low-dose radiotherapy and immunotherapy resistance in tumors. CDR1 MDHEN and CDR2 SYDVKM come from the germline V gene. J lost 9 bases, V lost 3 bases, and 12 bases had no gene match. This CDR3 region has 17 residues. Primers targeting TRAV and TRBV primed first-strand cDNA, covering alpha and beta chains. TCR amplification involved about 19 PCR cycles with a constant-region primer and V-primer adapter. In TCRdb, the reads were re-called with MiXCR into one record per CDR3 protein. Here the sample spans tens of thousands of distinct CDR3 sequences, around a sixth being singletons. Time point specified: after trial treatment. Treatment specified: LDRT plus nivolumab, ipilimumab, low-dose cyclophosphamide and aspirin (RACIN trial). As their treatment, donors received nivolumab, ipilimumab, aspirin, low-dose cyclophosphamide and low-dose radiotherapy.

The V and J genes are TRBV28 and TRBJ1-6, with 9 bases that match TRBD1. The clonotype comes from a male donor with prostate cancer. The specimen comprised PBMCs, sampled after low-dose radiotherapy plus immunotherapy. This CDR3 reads CASSFLKPGQGISPLHF. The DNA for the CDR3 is TGTGCCAGCAGTTTCCTAAAACCGGGACAGGGTATTTCACCCCTCCACTTT.